This entry concerns a single T cell receptor (beta chain). Repertoires were generated with immunoSEQ multiplex PCR, while TCRdb's copy carries only in-frame clones and drops some. Of about 250,000 clones in the sample, more than 70% were seen once. The sample belongs to a study of blood T cell repertoires in COVID-19. About the research overall: Both acute and convalescent COVID-19 samples were obtained from the United States, Italy and Spain.

Germline assignment: CDR1 SGHVS and CDR2 FQNEAQ. With 2 bases removed from V and 5 bases from J, the gap between germline ends came to 12 bases. CDR3 size: 15 residues. The origin of this receptor is a woman aged 25 to 45 with COVID-19, enrolled during active disease. The chain carries TRBV7-8 and TRBJ2-2; D gene uncertain. The sample comprised peripheral blood. CDR3 nucleotide sequence: TGTGCCAGCAGCTTAAACCAGGATTCTACCGGGGAGCTGTTTTTT. This codes for CASSLNQDSTGELFF.